The 20 T cell receptor beta chains below were found in one sample sequenced in a study of T-cell reconstitution after alpha-beta-depleted transplantation in children. Unique molecular identifiers were built into the TCRbeta library. TCRdb redid the calling of the PCR reads with MiXCR, one entry per CDR3 protein. This sample has about 440,000 distinct CDR3 sequences, with around two fifths found just once. Sample: PBMCs, taken before TCRalphabeta/CD19-depleted stem cell transplant. The receptors stem from a girl aged 2 to 10 with aplastic anemia, due to receive a stem cell transplant.

The chain couples TRBV7-8 to TRBJ1-5, with D perhaps TRBD1 (6 bases). The CDR3 is 15 amino acids. Trimming took 5 bases from V and 0 from J, leaving 11 bases between them. CDR1 and CDR2 (germline): SGHVS, FQNEAQ. The CDR3 sequence: CASSPDRHSNQPQHF. In DNA form, the CDR3 reads TGTGCCAGCAGCCCGGACAGACATAGCAATCAGCCCCAGCATTTT.

This clonotype was detected ten times or more. The V call is TRBV29-1, the J call TRBJ2-7; 7 nucleotides match TRBD1. CDR3 length: 13 residues. Germline V gives CDR1 SQVTM, CDR2 ANQGSEA. With 4 bases clipped from V and 1 base from J, the junction kept 4 bases outside the gene matches. Here the CDR3 DNA reads TGCAGCGTTGGACAGGGCGAATCCTACGAGCAGTACTTC. It specifies CSVGQGESYEQYF.

This clonotype occurred once. The chain carries TRBV25-1 and TRBJ2-5; D not certain. CDR1 MGHDK and CDR2 SYGVNS come from the germline V gene. This CDR3 spans 12 amino acids. The V end was cut by 10 bases, the J end by 1 base, with 10 bases between. The CDR3 sequence is CATESIQETQYF. The CDR3, as DNA: TGTGCCACCGAGTCGATCCAAGAGACCCAGTACTTC.

This clonotype was seen at least ten times. The CDR3 sequence: CASSQLAGVNNEQFF. CDR3 DNA: TGTGCCAGCAGCCAACTAGCGGGAGTTAACAATGAGCAGTTCTTC. This chain uses TRBV3-1 with TRBJ2-1; 10 nucleotides align to TRBD2. CDR1 is LGHDT, CDR2 YNNKEL, per germline (reference sequence). With V trimmed by 2 bases and J by 5 bases, 3 bases remained unmatched. There are 15 residues in the CDR3.

In its sample, this clonotype was seen a few times. The junction and the germline gene differ at one end; a read error may be behind it. The rearrangement links TRBV3-1 to TRBJ2-7, with a tentative D call TRBD1 (6 bases). Germline lookup yields CDR1 LGHDT and CDR2 YNNKEL (reference sequence). This CDR3 has 15 amino acids. CDR3 amino acids: CASSQYRQDSSEQYF. In DNA form, the CDR3 reads TGTGCCAGCAGCCAATATCGACAGGACTCCTCCGAGCAGTACTTC.

The rearrangement links TRBV7-9 to TRBJ2-7, with D unresolved. Trimming stripped 4 bases from V and 5 bases from J, with 15 bases between. In germline, CDR1 is SEHNR, CDR2 FQNEAQ (reference sequence). The CDR3 runs 14 residues. Written as DNA, the CDR3 is TGTGCCAGCAGCTCACCCGCGGTCCTAGACGAGCAGTACTTC. The encoded protein is CASSSPAVLDEQYF.

This rearrangement joins TRBV20-1 to TRBJ2-7; 7 bases line up with TRBD2. Germline V gene sequence: CDR1 DFQATT, CDR2 SNEGSKA (reference sequence). The CDR3 runs 15 residues. With 6 bases clipped from V and 4 bases from J, the junction kept 15 bases outside the gene matches. CDR3 sequence (DNA): TGCAGTGCGATGCCATCTTCTAGCGGAGGATACGAGCAGTACTTC. Translation gives CSAMPSSSGGYEQYF.

The chain has TRBV2 and TRBJ2-5; 9 bases line up with TRBD2. Germline trimming cut 7 bases from V and 4 bases from J; bases unmatched to any gene: 7. The CDR3 has 14 amino acids. Germline assignment: CDR1 SNHLY and CDR2 FYNNEI. This CDR3 reads CASMAGGSGETQYF. CDR3 nucleotide sequence: TGTGCCAGCATGGCGGGAGGGTCGGGAGAGACCCAGTACTTC.

The chain links TRBV6-5 to TRBJ2-7; D call uncertain. V shed 9 bases and J shed 2 bases, with 8 bases lying between them. The CDR3 is 11 amino acids. Germline V gene sequence: CDR1 MNHEY, CDR2 SVGAGI. CDR3 DNA: TGTGCCAGTCGAGACCCCTACGAGCAGTACTTC. This encodes CASRDPYEQYF.

This clonotype was found a few times. This rearrangement joins TRBV7-2 to TRBJ1-1; D is unresolved. The germline V and J ends were trimmed by 5 bases and 0 bases, with 13 bases remaining between them. CDR1 SGHTA and CDR2 FQGNSA come from the germline V gene. This CDR3 comprises 15 residues. As DNA, the CDR3 is TGTGCCAGCAGCCCCGGTCGCTTTATGAACACTGAAGCTTTCTTT. Encoded protein: CASSPGRFMNTEAFF.

This clonotype was seen repeatedly, ten times or more. The rearrangement joins TRBV29-1 to TRBJ2-4; TRBD2 is a possible D gene (7 bases). The V end lost 4 bases, the J end lost 5 bases, and 9 bases lay between the germline ends. This CDR3 is 12 amino acids long. Germline V gene data show CDR1 as SQVTM and CDR2 as ANQGSEA. In DNA form, the CDR3 reads TGCAGCGTTGTCGGGGGGCAAAACATTCAGTACTTC. It encodes CSVVGGQNIQYF.

This clonotype was seen repeatedly, ten times or more. The chain combines TRBV29-1 with TRBJ2-1; 8 bases align to TRBD2. Germline loops: CDR1 SQVTM, CDR2 ANQGSEA. The CDR3 is 13 amino acids. With V trimmed by 7 bases and J by 4 bases, 6 bases remained unmatched. Here the CDR3 DNA reads TGCAGCGCCAGGACTAGCTTATACAATGAGCAGTTCTTC. Protein product: CSARTSLYNEQFF.

The rearrangement uses TRBV7-2 and TRBJ2-1; the D is unclear. CDR3 length: 13 residues. Germline CDR1 reads SGHTA; CDR2 reads FQGNSA. The V gene lost 1 base and the J gene lost 10 bases, with 11 bases spanning the gap. The CDR3 DNA follows: TGTGCCAGCAGCTTAGTGAAGAGCAGGGAGCAGTTCTTC. The encoded protein is CASSLVKSREQFF.

This clonotype has at least ten counts. This rearrangement joins TRBV7-2 to TRBJ1-4, with D unresolved. Germline V gene sequence: CDR1 SGHTA, CDR2 FQGNSA. V lost 2 bases, J lost 10 bases, and 17 bases lay in between. CDR3 length: 15 amino acids. Here the CDR3 reads CASSLLTGYWGKLFF. In nucleotides, the CDR3 is TGTGCCAGCAGCTTATTGACTGGTTACTGGGGAAAACTGTTTTTT.

There are many counts of this clonotype. The V call is TRBV9, the J call TRBJ2-3, with 8 bases fitting TRBD2. V lost 3 bases to trimming and J lost 0 bases; unmatched junction nucleotides: 6. The length of the CDR3 is 16 residues. From germline, CDR1 is SGDLS and CDR2 YYNGEE. The CDR3 reads CASSAGTRSSTDTQYF. The CDR3 nucleotides read TGTGCCAGCAGCGCCGGGACTAGGTCGAGCACAGATACGCAGTATTTT.

This chain connects TRBV20-1 to TRBJ2-7, with unresolved D. V lost 6 bases and J lost 0, with 9 bases in between. From germline, CDR1 is DFQATT and CDR2 SNEGSKA (reference sequence). The length of the CDR3 is 12 residues. This chain's CDR3 is CSAGFHSYEQYF. The CDR3 nucleotides read TGCAGTGCCGGGTTCCACTCCTACGAGCAGTACTTC.

V usage is TRBV11-2 and J usage is TRBJ2-6; D gene ambiguous. V was trimmed by 4 bases and J by 2 bases, leaving 12 bases between them. Germline loops: CDR1 SGHAT, CDR2 FQNNGV. CDR3 size: 16 residues. The CDR3 bases are TGTGCCAGCAGCTCTAAGGAACGCGCTGGGGCCAACGTCCTGACTTTC. It specifies CASSSKERAGANVLTF.

The V call is TRBV20-1, the J call TRBJ1-1; 8 nucleotides align to TRBD1. Germline CDR1 reads DFQATT; CDR2 reads SNEGSKA (reference sequence). V lost 2 bases to trimming and J lost 4 bases; unmatched junction nucleotides: 6. This CDR3 has 14 residues. Here the CDR3 reads CSARNLDRGTEAFF. The CDR3, as DNA: TGCAGTGCTAGAAACCTCGACAGGGGCACTGAAGCTTTCTTT.

In this sample, this clonotype turned up once. The rearrangement uses TRBV7-8 and TRBJ2-7; the D is unclear. V lost 7 bases and J 7 bases, leaving 14 bases between the germline ends. Germline-derived CDR1 and CDR2 are SGHVS and FQNEAQ. The CDR3 is 12 amino acids. CDR3: CASTMDPREQYF. In nucleotides, the CDR3 is TGTGCCAGCACCATGGACCCGCGTGAGCAGTACTTC.

V gene TRBV6-2 or TRBV6-3 combines with J gene TRBJ1-5; 7 bases agree with TRBD1. CDR1 MNHEY and CDR2 SVGEGT come from the germline V gene. V gave up 6 bases and J gave up 7 bases; unmatched junction bases: 12. CDR3 length equals 15 residues. The CDR3 loop is CASSAPRQGKQPQHF. DNA for the CDR3: TGTGCCAGCAGCGCCCCCCGACAGGGAAAGCAGCCCCAGCATTTT.